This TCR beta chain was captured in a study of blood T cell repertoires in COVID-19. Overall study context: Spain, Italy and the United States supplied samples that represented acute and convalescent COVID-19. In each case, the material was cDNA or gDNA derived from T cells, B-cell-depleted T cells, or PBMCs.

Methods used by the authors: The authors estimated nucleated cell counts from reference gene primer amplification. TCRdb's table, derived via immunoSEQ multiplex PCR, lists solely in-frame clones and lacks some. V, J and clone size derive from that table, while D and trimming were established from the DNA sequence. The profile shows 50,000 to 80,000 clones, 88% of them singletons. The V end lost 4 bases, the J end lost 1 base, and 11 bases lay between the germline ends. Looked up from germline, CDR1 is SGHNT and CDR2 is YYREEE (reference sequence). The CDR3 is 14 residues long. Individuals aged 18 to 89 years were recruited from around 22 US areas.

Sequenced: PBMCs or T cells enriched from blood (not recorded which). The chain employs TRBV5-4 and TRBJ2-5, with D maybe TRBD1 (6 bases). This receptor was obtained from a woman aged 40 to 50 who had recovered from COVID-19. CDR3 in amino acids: CASSPTGFQETQYF. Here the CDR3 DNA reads TGTGCCAGCAGCCCGACAGGCTTCCAAGAGACCCAGTACTTC. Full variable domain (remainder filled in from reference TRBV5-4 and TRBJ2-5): ETGVTQSPTHLIKTRGQQVTLRCSSQSGHNTVSWYQQALGQGPQFIFQYYREEENGRGNFPPRFSGLQFPNYSSELNVNALELDDSALYLCASSPTGFQETQYFGPGTRLLVL.